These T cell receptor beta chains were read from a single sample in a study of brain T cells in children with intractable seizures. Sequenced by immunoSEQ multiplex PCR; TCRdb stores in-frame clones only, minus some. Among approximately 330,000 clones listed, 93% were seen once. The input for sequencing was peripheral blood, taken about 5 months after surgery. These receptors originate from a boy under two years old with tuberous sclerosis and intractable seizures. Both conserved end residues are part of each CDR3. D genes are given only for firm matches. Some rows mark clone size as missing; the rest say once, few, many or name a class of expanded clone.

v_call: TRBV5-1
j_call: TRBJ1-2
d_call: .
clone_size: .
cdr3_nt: TGCGCCAGCAGCTTGTTGCTTACTGCCACCTTC
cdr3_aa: CASSLLLTATF

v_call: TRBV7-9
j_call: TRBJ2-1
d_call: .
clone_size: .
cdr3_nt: TGTGCCAGCAGCTTTTCCCCCGGGACTTCGGACAATGAGCAGTTCTTC
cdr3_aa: CASSFSPGTSDNEQFF

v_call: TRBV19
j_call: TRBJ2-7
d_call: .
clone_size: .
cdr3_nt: TGTGCCAGTAGTATCCGGGACACAAAGAGCTCCTACGAGCAGTACTTC
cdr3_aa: CASSIRDTKSSYEQYF

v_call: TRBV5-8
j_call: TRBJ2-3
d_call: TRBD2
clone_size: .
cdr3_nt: TGTGCCAGCAGCTTGGGGGCTAGCGGGGGAGATACGCAGTATTTT
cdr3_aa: CASSLGASGGDTQYF

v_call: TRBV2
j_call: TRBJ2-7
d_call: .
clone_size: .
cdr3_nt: TGTGCCAGCAGTAAGCTCACGGGTTACGAGCAGTACTTC
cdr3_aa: CASSKLTGYEQYF

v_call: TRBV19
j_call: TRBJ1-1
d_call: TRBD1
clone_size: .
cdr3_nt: TGTGCCAGTAGCATCCCTAGGGGGCCAGCTTTCTTT
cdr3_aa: CASSIPRGPAFF

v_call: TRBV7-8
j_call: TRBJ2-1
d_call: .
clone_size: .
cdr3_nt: TGTGCCAGCAGCTTTTTCAGGAGCGATGAGCAGTTCTTC
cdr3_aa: CASSFFRSDEQFF

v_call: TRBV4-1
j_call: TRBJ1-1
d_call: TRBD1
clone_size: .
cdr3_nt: TGCGCCAGCAGCCAAGATTCAGCGACAGGGAACATGAACACTGAAGCTTTCTTT
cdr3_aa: CASSQDSATGNMNTEAFF

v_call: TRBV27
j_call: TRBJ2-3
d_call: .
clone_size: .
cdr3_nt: TGTGCCAGCAGTTTTGCGGATACGCAGTATTTT
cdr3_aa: CASSFADTQYF

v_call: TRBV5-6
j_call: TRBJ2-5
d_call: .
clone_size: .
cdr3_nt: TGTGCCAGCAGCTTGAGGTCAGGGACGAAGGAGACCCAGTACTTC
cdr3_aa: CASSLRSGTKETQYF

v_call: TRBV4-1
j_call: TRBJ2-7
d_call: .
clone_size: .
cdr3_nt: TGCGCCAGCAGCCTGGGCCCAGGAAGGGAGCAGTACTTC
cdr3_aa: CASSLGPGREQYF

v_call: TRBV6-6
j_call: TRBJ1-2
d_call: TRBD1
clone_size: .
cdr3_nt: TGTGCCAGCAGTAAAATTCGAGACAGGGATGGCTACACCTTC
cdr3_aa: CASSKIRDRDGYTF

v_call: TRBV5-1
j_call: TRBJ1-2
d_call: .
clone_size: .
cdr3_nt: TGCGCCAGCAGCTTACGGTCGAGCTATGGCTACACCTTC
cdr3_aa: CASSLRSSYGYTF

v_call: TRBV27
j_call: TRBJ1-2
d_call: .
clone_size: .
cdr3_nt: TGTGCCAGCAGTGTAGACAGGAGAGATGGCTACACCTTC
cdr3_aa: CASSVDRRDGYTF

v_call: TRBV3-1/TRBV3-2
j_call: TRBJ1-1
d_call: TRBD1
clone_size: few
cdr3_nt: TGTGCCAGCAGGTTACCAGGGGGCACTGAAGCTTTCTTT
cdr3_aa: CASRLPGGTEAFF

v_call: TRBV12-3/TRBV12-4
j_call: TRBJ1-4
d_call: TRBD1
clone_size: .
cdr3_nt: TGTGCCACCGCGGGACAGGGCGGTGAAAAACTGTTTTTT
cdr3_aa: CATAGQGGEKLFF

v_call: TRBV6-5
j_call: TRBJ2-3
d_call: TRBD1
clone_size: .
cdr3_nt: TGTGCCAGCAGGGGACAGGGCACAGATACGCAGTATTTT
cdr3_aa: CASRGQGTDTQYF

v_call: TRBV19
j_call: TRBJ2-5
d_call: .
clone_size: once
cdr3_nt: TGTGCCAGTAGTATATACGGCAGGGGGGGTCCAGAGACCCAGTACTTC
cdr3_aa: CASSIYGRGGPETQYF

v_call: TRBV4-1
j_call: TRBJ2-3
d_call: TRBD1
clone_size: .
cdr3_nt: TGCGCCAGCAGCCAAGATTCGGCAGGGGGCGTTCGTACGCAGTATTTT
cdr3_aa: CASSQDSAGGVRTQYF

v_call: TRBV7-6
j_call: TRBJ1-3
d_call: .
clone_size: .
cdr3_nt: TGTGCCAGCAGCTTGGGATCTGCCTGGAACTCTGGAAACACCATATATTTT
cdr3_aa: CASSLGSAWNSGNTIYF

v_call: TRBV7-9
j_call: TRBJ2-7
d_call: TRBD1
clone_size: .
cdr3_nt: TGTGCCAGCAGCCACAACCCCGGGACAGCACACTTC
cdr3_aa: CASSHNPGTAHF

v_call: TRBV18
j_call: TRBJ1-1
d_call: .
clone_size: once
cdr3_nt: TGTGCCAGCTCACCACGGGCGGACCGGGGTGAAGCTTTCTTT
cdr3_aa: CASSPRADRGEAFF

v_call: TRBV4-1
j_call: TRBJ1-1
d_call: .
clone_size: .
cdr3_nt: TGCGCCAGCAGCCAAGTGCTGGGGCAGAAAGCTTTCTTT
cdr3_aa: CASSQVLGQKAFF

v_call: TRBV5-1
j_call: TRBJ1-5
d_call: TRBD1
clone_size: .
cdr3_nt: TGCGCCAGCAGCCCTACAGGGGATCAGCCCCAGCATTTT
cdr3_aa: CASSPTGDQPQHF

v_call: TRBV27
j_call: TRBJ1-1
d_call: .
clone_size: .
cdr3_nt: TGTGCCAGCAGTTTAAACGGGGGCACTGAAGCTTTCTTT
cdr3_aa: CASSLNGGTEAFF

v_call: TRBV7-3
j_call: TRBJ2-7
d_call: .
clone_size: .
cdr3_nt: TGTGCCAGCAGCCCCTCGGCGGACTCCTACGAGCAGTACTTC
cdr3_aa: CASSPSADSYEQYF

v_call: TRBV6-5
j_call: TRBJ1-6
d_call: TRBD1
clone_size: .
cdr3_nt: TGTGCCAGCAGTTACTCGGGACAGCGAAATTCACCCCTCCACTTT
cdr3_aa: CASSYSGQRNSPLHF

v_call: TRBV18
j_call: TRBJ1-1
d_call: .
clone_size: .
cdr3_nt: TGTGCCAGCTCACCACCGCTCCCCGACCGAGCTTTCTTT
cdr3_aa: CASSPPLPDRAFF

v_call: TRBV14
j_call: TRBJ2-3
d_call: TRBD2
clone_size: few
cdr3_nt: TGTGCCAGCAGCCCAACGGAGCGGGAGGGCCTCCGTACGCAGTATTTT
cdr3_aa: CASSPTEREGLRTQYF

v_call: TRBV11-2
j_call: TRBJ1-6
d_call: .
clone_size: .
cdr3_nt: TGTGCCAGCAGCTTAAGTGGCATCGATAATTCACCCCTCCACTTT
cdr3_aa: CASSLSGIDNSPLHF

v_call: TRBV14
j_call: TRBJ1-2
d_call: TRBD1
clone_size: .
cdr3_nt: TGTGCCAGCAGCCAGGTCCCGGGACAGGGGGCGGGAGGCTACACCTTC
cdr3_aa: CASSQVPGQGAGGYTF

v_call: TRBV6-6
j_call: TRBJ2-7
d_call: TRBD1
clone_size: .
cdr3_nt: TGTGCCAGCAGTTCAGGGGACAGGTGGAGCGAGCAGTACTTC
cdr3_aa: CASSSGDRWSEQYF

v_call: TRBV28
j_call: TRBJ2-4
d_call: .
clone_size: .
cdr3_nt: TGTGCCAGCAGTTCCACAGGGCTAGCCAAAAACATTCAGTACTTC
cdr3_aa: CASSSTGLAKNIQYF

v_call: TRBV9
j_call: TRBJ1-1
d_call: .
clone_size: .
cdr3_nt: TGTGCCAGCAGCGTTACGGGGTTTGGCACTGAAGCTTTCTTT
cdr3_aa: CASSVTGFGTEAFF

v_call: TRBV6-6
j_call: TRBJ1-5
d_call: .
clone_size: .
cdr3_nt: TGTGCCAGCACCTCCGACGGTTACAATCAGCCCCAGCATTTT
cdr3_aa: CASTSDGYNQPQHF

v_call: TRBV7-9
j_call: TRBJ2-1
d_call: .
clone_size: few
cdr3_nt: TGTGCCAGCAGCTTAATCCAGGGAAACTACAATGAGCAGTTCTTC
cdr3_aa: CASSLIQGNYNEQFF

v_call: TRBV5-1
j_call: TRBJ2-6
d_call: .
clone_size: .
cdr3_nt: TGCGCCAGCAGCTTGGGTAACAGGGTACGGTCTGGGGCCAACGTCCTGACTTTC
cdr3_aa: CASSLGNRVRSGANVLTF

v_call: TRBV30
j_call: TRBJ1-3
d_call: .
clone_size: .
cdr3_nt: TGTGCCTGGAGTAGGGGCGCAGACCGACGCTCTGGAAACACCATATATTTT
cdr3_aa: CAWSRGADRRSGNTIYF

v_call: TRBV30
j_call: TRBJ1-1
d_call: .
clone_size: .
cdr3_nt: TGTGCCTGGAGTGACCGGACTGAAGCTTTCTTT
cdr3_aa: CAWSDRTEAFF

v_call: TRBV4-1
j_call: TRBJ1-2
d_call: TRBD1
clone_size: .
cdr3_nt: TGCGCCAGCAGCCTCGACGACGGGACAGGGGTCGAAGGCTACACCTTC
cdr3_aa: CASSLDDGTGVEGYTF

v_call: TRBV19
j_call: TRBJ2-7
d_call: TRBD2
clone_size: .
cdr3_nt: TGTGCCAGTAACCCTAGCGGACGTTACGAGCAGTACTTC
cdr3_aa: CASNPSGRYEQYF